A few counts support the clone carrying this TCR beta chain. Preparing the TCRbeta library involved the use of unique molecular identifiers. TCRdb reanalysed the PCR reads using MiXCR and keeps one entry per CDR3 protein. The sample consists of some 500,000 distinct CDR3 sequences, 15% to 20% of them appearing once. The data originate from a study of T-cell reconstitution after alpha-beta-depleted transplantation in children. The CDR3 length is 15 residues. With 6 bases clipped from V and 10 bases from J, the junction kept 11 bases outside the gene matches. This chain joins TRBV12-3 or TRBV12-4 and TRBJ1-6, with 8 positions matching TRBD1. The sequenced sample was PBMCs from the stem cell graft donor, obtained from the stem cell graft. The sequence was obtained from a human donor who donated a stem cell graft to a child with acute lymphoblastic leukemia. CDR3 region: CASSVTGGSRSPLHF. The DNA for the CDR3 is TGTGCCAGCAGCGTTACAGGGGGATCGCGATCACCCCTCCACTTT.